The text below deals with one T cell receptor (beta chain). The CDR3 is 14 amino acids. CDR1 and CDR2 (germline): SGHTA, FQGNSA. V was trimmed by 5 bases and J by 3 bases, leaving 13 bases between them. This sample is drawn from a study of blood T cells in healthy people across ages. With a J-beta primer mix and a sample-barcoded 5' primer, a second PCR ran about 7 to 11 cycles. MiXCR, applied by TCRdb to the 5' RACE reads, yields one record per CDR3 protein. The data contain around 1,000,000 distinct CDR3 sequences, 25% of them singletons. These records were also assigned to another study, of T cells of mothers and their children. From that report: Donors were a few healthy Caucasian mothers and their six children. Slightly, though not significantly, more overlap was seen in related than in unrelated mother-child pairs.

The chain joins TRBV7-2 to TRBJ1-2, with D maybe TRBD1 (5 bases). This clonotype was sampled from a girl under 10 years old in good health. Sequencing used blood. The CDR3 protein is CASSKGPGDYGYTF. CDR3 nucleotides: TGTGCCAGCAGCAAGGGACCGGGCGACTATGGCTACACCTTC.